A selection of T cell receptor beta chains follows, all from one sample in a study of T cells in Graves' hyperthyroidism and ophthalmopathy. TCRdb passed the multiplex PCR reads through MiXCR, listing each CDR3 protein once. The sample lists over 350,000 distinct CDR3 sequences, about 18% occurring once. Material: blood. These receptor sequences come from a man between 18 and 35 years old with Graves' ophthalmopathy. CDR3s include the opening cysteine and the closing phenylalanine or tryptophan. The D gene is left open where the match is weak. Size is stated for part of the rows, as once, few or many counts, or as a class when the clone is expanded.

v_call	d_call	j_call	clone_size	cdr3_nt	cdr3_aa
TRBV28	TRBD1	TRBJ2-1	many	TGTGCCACCCTCAGGACAGGGGAAAATGAGCAGTTCTTC	CATLRTGENEQFF
TRBV5-6	-	TRBJ2-3	few	TGTGCCAGCAGCCGAGTGGGCACAGATACGCAGTATTTT	CASSRVGTDTQYF
TRBV29-1	-	TRBJ2-7	many	TGCAGCGTTGCATCGGCTAAATCCTACGAGCAGTACTTC	CSVASAKSYEQYF
TRBV5-1	-	TRBJ1-6	many	TGCGCCAGCAGCTTGTGGGCCCTAGGGGGGAATTCACCCCTCCACTTT	CASSLWALGGNSPLHF
TRBV11-2	-	TRBJ2-7	many	TGTGCCAGCAGCCCCCTGGGAGCCTTTTACGAGCAGTACTTC	CASSPLGAFYEQYF
TRBV13	-	TRBJ2-1	-	TGTGCCAGCAGCTTATGGGCCGGGGGGCCGAGCAATGAGCAGTTCTTC	CASSLWAGGPSNEQFF
TRBV12-3/TRBV12-4	-	TRBJ1-2	many	TGTGCCAGCAGTTTGGGACATCAAGTGGCTAACTATGGCTACACCTTC	CASSLGHQVANYGYTF
TRBV6-2/TRBV6-3	-	TRBJ2-1	once	TGTGCCAGCAGCTCGAGTCCTAGCGATTTCTACAATGAGCAGTTCTTC	CASSSSPSDFYNEQFF
TRBV20-1	-	TRBJ2-5	-	TGCAGTGCCCCGCCTCGCGCTAGCAGAGAGACCCAGTACTTC	CSAPPRASRETQYF
TRBV7-9	-	TRBJ1-1	-	TGTGCCAGCACCCTGGGACTCGGTGGTCGCACTGAAGCTTTCTTT	CASTLGLGGRTEAFF
TRBV12-3/TRBV12-4	-	TRBJ2-5	many	TGTGCCAGCAGCACCCCCCGGGAGTACCAAGAGACCCAGTACTTC	CASSTPREYQETQYF
TRBV28	-	TRBJ1-5	many	TGTGCCAGCAGTTCGGTCCTCCCAGGAGGTGATAGCAATCAGCCCCAGCATTTT	CASSSVLPGGDSNQPQHF
TRBV15	TRBD1	TRBJ2-1	few	TGTGCCACCACCCATAACTTAGGGGGCGGCCCCTCCTACAATGAGCAGTTCTTC	CATTHNLGGGPSYNEQFF
TRBV7-9	TRBD1	TRBJ2-2	-	TGTGCCAGCAGCCCAACGGGGGGACAGGGCCTTACCGGGGAGCTGTTTTTT	CASSPTGGQGLTGELFF
TRBV6-2/TRBV6-3	-	TRBJ2-7	-	TGTGCCAGCAGCCCAGGACAGATTTCCTACGAGCAGTACTTC	CASSPGQISYEQYF
TRBV12-3/TRBV12-4	-	TRBJ2-3	many	TGTGCCAGCAGTTTAATGTCCAGGGCTGGAGATACGCAGTATTTT	CASSLMSRAGDTQYF
TRBV7-7	TRBD2	TRBJ2-5	many	TGTGCCAGCAGTTCTAGCGGGGGATACTCAGAGACCCAGTACTTC	CASSSSGGYSETQYF